The subject of this entry is one T cell receptor (beta chain). These data are taken from a study of breast tumors, draining lymph nodes, adjacent tissues. Samples came from axillary lymph nodes draining the breast cancer. The V end was cut by 0 bases, the J end by 0 bases, with 12 bases between. The CDR3 has 17 residues. Germline V CDR1 and CDR2: MGHRA, YSYEKL. MiXCR was run by TCRdb on the multiplex PCR reads, yielding one entry per CDR3 protein. Of about 200,000 distinct CDR3 sequences listed, 30% to 40% are singletons. Source material: axillary lymph node tissue. This receptor was taken from a female donor with breast cancer. Some clones in this sample may be carry-over from other donors' samples. The rearrangement links TRBV4-1 to TRBJ2-1; D call uncertain. CDR3 protein: CASSQDSPVLSYNEQFF. CDR3 DNA sequence: TGCGCCAGCAGCCAAGATTCCCCCGTTCTCTCCTACAATGAGCAGTTCTTC.